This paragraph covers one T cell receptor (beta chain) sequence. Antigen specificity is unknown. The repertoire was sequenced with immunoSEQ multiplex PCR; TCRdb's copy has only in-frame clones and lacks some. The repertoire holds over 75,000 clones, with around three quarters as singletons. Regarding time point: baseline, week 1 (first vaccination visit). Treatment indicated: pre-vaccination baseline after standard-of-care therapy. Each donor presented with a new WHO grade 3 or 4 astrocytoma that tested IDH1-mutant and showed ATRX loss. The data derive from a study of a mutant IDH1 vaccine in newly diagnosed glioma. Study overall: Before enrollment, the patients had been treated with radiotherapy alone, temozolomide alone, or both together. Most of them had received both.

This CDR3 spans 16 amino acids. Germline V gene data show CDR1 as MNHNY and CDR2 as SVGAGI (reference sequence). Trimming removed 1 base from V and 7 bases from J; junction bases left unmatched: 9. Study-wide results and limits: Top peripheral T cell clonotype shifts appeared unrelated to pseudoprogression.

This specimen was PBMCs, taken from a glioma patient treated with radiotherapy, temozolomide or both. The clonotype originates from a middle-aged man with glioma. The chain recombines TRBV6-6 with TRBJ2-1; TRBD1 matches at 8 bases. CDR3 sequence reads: CASSYWTDRVPNEQFF. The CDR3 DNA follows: TGTGCCAGCAGTTACTGGACGGACAGGGTTCCAAATGAGCAGTTCTTC.